The clone carrying this TCR beta chain appeared a few times. Its antigen is still unknown. Each CDR3 protein gets one entry after TCRdb re-called the reads with MiXCR. This table holds approximately 770,000 distinct CDR3 sequences, roughly 28% found once. The CDR3 covers 16 residues. V lost 5 bases and J lost 6; bases outside the gene matches: 14. Germline-derived CDR1 and CDR2 are SEHNR and FQNEAQ (reference sequence). The sample comes from a study of T cell repertoires in cytomegalovirus infection. For the study at large: HLA-B-restricted CMV epitopes that are well studied were used alongside recently identified HLA-C-restricted ones. Whole-study findings and limits: In two of eight donors, the top clonotype was HLA-C-restricted CMV-specific.

The sample here was cultured CD8+ T cells from PBMCs, taken from culture after CMV antigen stimulation. The chain uses TRBV7-9 and TRBJ2-7, with TRBD1 matching over 9 bases. The source of this sequence is a human donor in good health (CMV status not recorded). Some clones in this sample may be carry-over from other donors' samples. The CDR3 nucleotides are TGTGCCAGCAGCCGTCCCGGGACAGGGAGCGGCTCCGAGCAGTACGTC. It encodes CASSRPGTGSGSEQYV.